This T cell receptor (beta chain) is drawn from a study of CD8 T cells in ankylosing spondylitis. The study's findings and limits: Peripheral blood held disease-linked clones only at relatively low frequency, and these were CD8+. In the blood and synovial fluid of reactive arthritis, some motif variants had been previously reported. Matched ankylosing spondylitis synovial fluid reportedly showed significant enrichment of disease-linked clones.

Quantitative 5'-RACE with molecular barcodes generated TCR beta libraries. TCRdb analysed the 5' RACE reads with MiXCR anew, one entry per CDR3 protein. The profile shows about 160,000 distinct CDR3 sequences, approximately 20% of them singletons. On this clonotype itself: Its antigen is unidentified.

V shed 7 bases and J shed 2 bases, with 16 bases lying between them. The CDR3 totals 15 residues. The receptor was derived from a male donor with ankylosing spondylitis or in good health (not recorded which). The chain joins TRBV12-3 or TRBV12-4 to TRBJ2-3, with D perhaps given as TRBD1 or TRBD2 (6 bases each). Sequences were obtained from blood, either unsorted or a sorted T cell fraction (not recorded which). CDR3 in amino acids: CASTLRGVDTDTQYF. Written as DNA, the CDR3 is TGTGCCAGCACCCTTAGGGGGGTAGACACAGATACGCAGTATTTT.